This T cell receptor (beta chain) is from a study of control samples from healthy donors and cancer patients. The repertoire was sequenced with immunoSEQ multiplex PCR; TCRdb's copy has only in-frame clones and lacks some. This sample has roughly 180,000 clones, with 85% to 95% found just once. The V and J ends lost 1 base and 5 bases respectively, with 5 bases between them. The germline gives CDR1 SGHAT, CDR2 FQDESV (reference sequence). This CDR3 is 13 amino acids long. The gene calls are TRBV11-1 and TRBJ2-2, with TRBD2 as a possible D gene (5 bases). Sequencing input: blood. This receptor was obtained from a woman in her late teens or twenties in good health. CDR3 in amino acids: CASSLGTTGELFF. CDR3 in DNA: TGTGCCAGCAGCTTAGGGACTACCGGGGAGCTGTTTTTT. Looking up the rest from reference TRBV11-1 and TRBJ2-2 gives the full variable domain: EAEVAQSPRYKITEKSQAVAFWCDPISGHATLYWYRQILGQGPELLVQFQDESVVDDSQLPKDRFSAERLKGVDSTLKIQPAELGDSAMYLCASSLGTTGELFFGEGSRLTVL.